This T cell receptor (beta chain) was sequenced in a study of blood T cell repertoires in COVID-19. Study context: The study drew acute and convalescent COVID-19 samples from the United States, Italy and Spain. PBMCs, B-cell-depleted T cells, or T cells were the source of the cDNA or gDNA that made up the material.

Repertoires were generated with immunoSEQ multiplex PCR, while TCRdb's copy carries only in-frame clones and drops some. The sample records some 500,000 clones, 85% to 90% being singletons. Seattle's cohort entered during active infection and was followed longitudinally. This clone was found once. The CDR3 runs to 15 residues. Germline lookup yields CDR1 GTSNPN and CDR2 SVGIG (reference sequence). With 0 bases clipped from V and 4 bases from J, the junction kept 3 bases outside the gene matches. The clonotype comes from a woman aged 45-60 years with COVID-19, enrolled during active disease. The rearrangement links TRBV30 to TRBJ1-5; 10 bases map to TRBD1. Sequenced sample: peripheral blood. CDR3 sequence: CAWSVRDRGNQPQHF. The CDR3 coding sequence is TGTGCCTGGAGTGTCCGGGACAGGGGTAATCAGCCCCAGCATTTT.